The subject of this entry is one T cell receptor (beta chain). Its antigen specificity is not known. There are no base qualities to consult, and no much larger clone falls within one base. The sample is drawn from a study of OX40 agonist ivuxolimab in advanced cancers. About the study as a whole: Ivuxolimab was an agonistic, fully human IgG2 monoclonal antibody directed against OX40 (CD134), a costimulatory receptor. Among the 50 to 55 dose-escalation patients, around 20 had hepatocellular carcinoma, about 15 melanoma, 9 renal cell carcinoma and 9 head and neck cancer. In the dose-escalation cohort, roughly 80% of patients were male, and the mean age was approximately 64 years, with a range of roughly 20 to 80. The paper describes the monotherapy dose-escalation part (N of about 50 patients) of the phase I trial of ivuxolimab. Partial responses occurred in three dose-escalation patients, of whom one had hepatocellular carcinoma and two had cutaneous melanoma. Peripheral TCRbeta sequencing was intended to test whether TCR sequence diversity was altered and clonal T-cell expansion was caused by ivuxolimab. Patients were allowed to have had prior anti-PD-1, anti-PD-L1 or anti-CTLA-4 therapy, and 40% of the dose-escalation patients had previously received checkpoint inhibitors. Intravenous ivuxolimab was administered to patients every 2 weeks at six dose levels: 0.01, 0.1, 0.3, 1.5, 3 and 10 mg/kg.

Summary of the overall study and its limitations: The antigen specificity of the peripheral T cells that underwent clonal expansion was not determined. In the 0.1-3.0 mg/kg groups, partial responders were among the patients with the lowest normalized peripheral clonal expansion, particularly in CD8+ T cells. At doses from 0.1 to 3.0 mg/kg, clonal expansion was seen in both CD4+ and CD8+ blood T cells between baseline and week 6. On average, CD8+ T cells showed more expanded clones than CD4+ T cells after ivuxolimab. Low levels of normalized T-cell clonal expansion were also seen in some patients who did not respond.

Genomic DNA was isolated from the sorted cells so that the TCRbeta CDR3 region could be sequenced. The immunoSEQ Assay was used for sequencing of TCRbeta CDR3 regions. What TCRdb holds here is the immuneACCESS table cut down to in-frame rearrangements. Part of the clones is not present; checked against another copy, under half of the missing clones reflect an unresolved V gene, and the others are unexplained. The sample yields around 60,000 clones; under 85% were counted once. The top ten clones comprise just under 6.5% of the sample. V is reduced by 5 bases and J by 4 bases, leaving a spacing of 11 bases between them. The cysteine opens and the phenylalanine closes a CDR3 of 13 amino acids. Only CDR3 DNA is held: 39 bases, read in frame from base 1. The germline V gene yields SNHLY for CDR1 and FYNNEI for CDR2. The trial excluded patients who had a history of autoimmune disease or were on systemic immunosuppression. Peripheral blood for TCR sequencing was collected from all dose cohorts at baseline, on cycle 4 day 1, and on cycle 7 day 1. The samples were taken from a phase I, first-in-human, multicenter, open-label dose-escalation trial of ivuxolimab. Adults with locally advanced or metastatic head and neck squamous cell, hepatocellular, melanoma or renal cell carcinoma were enrolled in the trial. Before TCR sequencing, CD4+ and CD8+ T cells were separately sorted from peripheral blood.

The sequencing used CD4+ or CD8+ T cells sorted from blood, collected in a trial of the OX40 agonist ivuxolimab. The V gene is TRBV2 and the J gene is TRBJ1-2; TRBD1 is perhaps the D gene, given 5 matching bases. This sequence originates from an adult with an advanced solid tumor such as melanoma, head and neck, liver or kidney cancer. The bases are TGTGCCAGCAGTAGGGACGGGCCCTATGGCTACACCTTC. Its product reads: CASSRDGPYGYTF.